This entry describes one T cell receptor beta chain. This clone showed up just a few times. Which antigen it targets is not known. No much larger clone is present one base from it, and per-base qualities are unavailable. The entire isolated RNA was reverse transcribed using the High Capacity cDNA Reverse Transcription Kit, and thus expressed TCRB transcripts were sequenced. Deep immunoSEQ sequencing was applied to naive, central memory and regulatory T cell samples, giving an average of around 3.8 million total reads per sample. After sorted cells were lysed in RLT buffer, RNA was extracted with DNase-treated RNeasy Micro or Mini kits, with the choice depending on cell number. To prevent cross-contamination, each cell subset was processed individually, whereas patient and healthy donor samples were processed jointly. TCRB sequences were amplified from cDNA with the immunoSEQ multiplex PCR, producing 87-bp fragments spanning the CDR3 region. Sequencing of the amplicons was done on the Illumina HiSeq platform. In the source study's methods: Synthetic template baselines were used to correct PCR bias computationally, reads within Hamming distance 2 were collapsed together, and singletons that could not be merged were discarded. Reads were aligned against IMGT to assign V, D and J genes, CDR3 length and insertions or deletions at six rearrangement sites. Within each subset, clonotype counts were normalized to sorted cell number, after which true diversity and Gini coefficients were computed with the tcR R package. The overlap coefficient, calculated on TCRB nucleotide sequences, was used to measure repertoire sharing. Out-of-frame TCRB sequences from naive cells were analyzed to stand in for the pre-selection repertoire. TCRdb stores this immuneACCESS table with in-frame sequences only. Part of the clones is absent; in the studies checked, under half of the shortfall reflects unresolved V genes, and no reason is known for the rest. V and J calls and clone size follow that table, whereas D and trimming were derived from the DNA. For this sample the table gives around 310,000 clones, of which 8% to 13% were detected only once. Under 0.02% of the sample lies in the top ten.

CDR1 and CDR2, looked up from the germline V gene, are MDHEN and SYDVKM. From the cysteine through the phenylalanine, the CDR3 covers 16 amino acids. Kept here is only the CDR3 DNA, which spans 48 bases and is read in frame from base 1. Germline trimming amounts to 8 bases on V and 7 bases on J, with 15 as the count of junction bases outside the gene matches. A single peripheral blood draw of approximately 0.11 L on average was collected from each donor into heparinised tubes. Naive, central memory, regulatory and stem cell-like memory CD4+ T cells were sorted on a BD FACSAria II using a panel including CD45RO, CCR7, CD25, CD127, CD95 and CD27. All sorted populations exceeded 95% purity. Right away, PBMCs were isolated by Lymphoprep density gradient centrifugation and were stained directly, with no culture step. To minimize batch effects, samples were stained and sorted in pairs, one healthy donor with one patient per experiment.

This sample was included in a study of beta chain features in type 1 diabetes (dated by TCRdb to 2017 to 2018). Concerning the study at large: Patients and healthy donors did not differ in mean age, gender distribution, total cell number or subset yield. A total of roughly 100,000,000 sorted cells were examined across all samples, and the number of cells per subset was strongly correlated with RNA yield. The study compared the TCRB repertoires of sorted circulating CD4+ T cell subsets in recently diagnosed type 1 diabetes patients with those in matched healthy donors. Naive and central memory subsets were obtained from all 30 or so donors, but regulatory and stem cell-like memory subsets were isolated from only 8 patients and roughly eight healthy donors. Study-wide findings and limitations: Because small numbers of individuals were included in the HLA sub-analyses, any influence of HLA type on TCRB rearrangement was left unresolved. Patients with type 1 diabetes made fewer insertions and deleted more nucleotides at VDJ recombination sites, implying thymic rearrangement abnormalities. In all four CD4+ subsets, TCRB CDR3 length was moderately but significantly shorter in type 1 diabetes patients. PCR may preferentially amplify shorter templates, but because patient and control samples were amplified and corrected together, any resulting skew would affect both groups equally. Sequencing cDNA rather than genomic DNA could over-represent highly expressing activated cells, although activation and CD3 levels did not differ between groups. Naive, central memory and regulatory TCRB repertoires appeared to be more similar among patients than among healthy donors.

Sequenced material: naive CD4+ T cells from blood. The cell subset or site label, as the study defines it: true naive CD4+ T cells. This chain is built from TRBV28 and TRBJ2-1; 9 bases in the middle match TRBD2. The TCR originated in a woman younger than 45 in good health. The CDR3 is CASRPGYAGGDNEQFF. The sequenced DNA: TGTGCCAGCCGTCCTGGTTATGCGGGAGGGGATAATGAGCAGTTCTTC.